These 10 T cell receptor beta chains came from one sample sequenced in a study of cytomegalovirus exposure and HLA in healthy donors. In the PCR, 60 Vbeta and 13 Jbeta primers were used. Profiled with immunoSEQ multiplex PCR; TCRdb holds only in-frame clones, not every one. The profile shows under 300,000 clones, approximately 91% of them singletons. The sample was PBMCs. These receptors came from a girl aged 2 to 10 in good health and CMV-seronegative.

The chain is built from TRBV7-8 and TRBJ2-3, with TRBD2 identical over 10 bases. Trimming took 5 bases from V and 5 from J; bases not matched to a gene: 7. CDR1 and CDR2 from the germline V gene are SGHVS and FQNEAQ. The length of the CDR3 is 15 residues. As DNA, the CDR3 is TGTGCCAGCAGCCCTAGCGGGAGAGGAAGAGATACGCAGTATTTT. It codes for CASSPSGRGRDTQYF.

This clone has a single count. This chain's CDR3 is CAIRQGTYGANVLTF. Written as DNA, the CDR3 is TGTGCCATAAGACAGGGTACGTACGGGGCCAACGTCCTGACTTTC. The V call is TRBV2, the J call TRBJ2-6, with 7 bases lining up with TRBD1. J was trimmed by 4 bases and V by 10 bases; bases with no gene match: 10. Germline V CDR1 and CDR2: SNHLY, FYNNEI. CDR3 size: 15 residues.

In DNA form, the CDR3 reads TGTGCCAGCAGTCTCCCCAGCACTATAGCGGGGGGACCGACCTACGAGCAGTACTTC. Protein: CASSLPSTIAGGPTYEQYF. V and J are TRBV28 and TRBJ2-7, with 10 bases identical to TRBD2. In germline, CDR1 is MDHEN, CDR2 SYDVKM. CDR3 size: 19 residues. The V segment lost 5 bases and the J segment 2 bases; nucleotides outside the gene matches: 18.

V is TRBV2 and J is TRBJ2-7; D perhaps matches TRBD1 (5 bases). The ends were cut back, 3 bases at V and 0 bases at J, with 12 bases in the middle. This CDR3 is 15 amino acids long. Germline lookup yields CDR1 SNHLY and CDR2 FYNNEI. CDR3 DNA: TGTGCCAGCAGTGACATCAGACAGCTCTCCTACGAGCAGTACTTC. Translation gives CASSDIRQLSYEQYF.

J is TRBJ2-7 and V is TRBV2; 7 bases agree with TRBD1. This CDR3 region has 13 residues. The ends lost 7 bases at V and 2 bases at J; junction bases unmatched: 5. CDR1 and CDR2 from the germline V gene are SNHLY and FYNNEI. The CDR3, as DNA: TGTGCCAGCACTCGACAGGGCGCCTACGAGCAGTACTTC. Its protein is CASTRQGAYEQYF.

V is TRBV13 and J is TRBJ2-2, with TRBD2 matching over 7 bases. V shed 4 bases and J 4 bases; nucleotides not matched to a gene: 6. Germline CDR1 PRHDT, CDR2 FYEKMQ (reference sequence). The CDR3 extends over 15 amino acids. The chain's CDR3 is CASSSSGPSTGELFF. The DNA for the CDR3 is TGTGCCAGCAGCTCTAGCGGTCCAAGCACCGGGGAGCTGTTTTTT.

This sequence joins TRBV9 and TRBJ2-7; TRBD1 matches at 7 bases. V lost 0 bases, J lost 2 bases, and 11 bases stayed unmatched. Per germline, CDR1 SGDLS and CDR2 YYNGEE. CDR3 length: 17 residues. The CDR3 coding sequence is TGTGCCAGCAGCGTAGCACGAGACAGGGTTTCAACCTACGAGCAGTACTTC. It codes for CASSVARDRVSTYEQYF.

This clone has a single count. The chain links TRBV15 to TRBJ2-7, with TRBD2 identical over 7 bases. V was pared by 5 bases and J by 0 bases, with 1 base of the junction left unmatched. CDR1 is LNHNV, CDR2 YYDKDF, per germline (reference sequence). This CDR3 contains 13 residues. The CDR3 region has the DNA TGTGCCACCAGCCGGGACTACTCCTACGAGCAGTACTTC. This sequence encodes CATSRDYSYEQYF.

The V and J genes are TRBV9 and TRBJ2-7, with a tentative D call TRBD2 (6 bases). The CDR3 contains 15 residues. V dropped 0 bases and J dropped 4 bases, with 14 bases sitting between them. The germline CDR1 and CDR2 sequences are SGDLS and YYNGEE. CDR3 in DNA: TGTGCCAGCAGCGTAGGGACGGGGGTCGGGTACGAGCAGTACTTC. Its translation is CASSVGTGVGYEQYF.

The rearrangement uses TRBV2 and TRBJ2-1, with 10 nucleotides matching TRBD2. Germline loops: CDR1 SNHLY, CDR2 FYNNEI. The CDR3 length is 14 residues. Unmatched junction bases numbered 4, after V lost 5 bases and J lost 6 bases. The CDR3 sequence: CASSTSGIGNEQFF. CDR3 DNA: TGTGCCAGCAGTACTAGCGGGATAGGCAATGAGCAGTTCTTC. The variable domain in full, completed from reference TRBV2 and TRBJ2-1, reads EPEVTQTPSHQVTQMGQEVILRCVPISNHLYFYWYRQILGQKVEFLVSFYNNEISEKSEIFDDQFSVERPDGSNFTLKIRSTKLEDSAMYFCASSTSGIGNEQFFGPGTRLTVL.